This T cell receptor beta chain was retrieved from a study of response to subunit inactivated influenza vaccine. TCRdb used MiXCR to reprocess the RT-PCR reads, holding one entry per CDR3 protein. The data show under 950,000 distinct CDR3 sequences, 21% seen once. The CDR3 is 13 residues long. Trimming took off 4 bases at V and 10 bases at J, with 16 bases between the two ends. Germline V gene data show CDR1 as ENHRY and CDR2 as SYGVKD. The genes are TRBV10-3 and TRBJ1-1, with D hard to call. The sequencing used PBMCs from blood, collected 5 to 6 days after vaccination. The receptor was derived from a man aged 50-60 years who received an inactivated influenza vaccine. CDR3: CAISVVGLGSAFF. The CDR3 nucleotides are TGTGCCATCAGTGTGGTAGGGCTCGGCTCAGCTTTCTTT.